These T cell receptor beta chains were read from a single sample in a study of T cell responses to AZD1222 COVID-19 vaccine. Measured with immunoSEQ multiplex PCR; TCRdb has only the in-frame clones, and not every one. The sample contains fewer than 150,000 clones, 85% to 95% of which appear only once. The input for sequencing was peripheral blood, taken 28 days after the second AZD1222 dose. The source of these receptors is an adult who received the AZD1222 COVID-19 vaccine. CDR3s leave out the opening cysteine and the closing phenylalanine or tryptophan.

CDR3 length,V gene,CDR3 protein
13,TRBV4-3,ASSQEGLNTGELF
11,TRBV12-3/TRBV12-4,ASSRDPDQPQH
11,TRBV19,ASSGPGGLGYT
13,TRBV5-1,ASSLGPGGNTEAF
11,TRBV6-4,ASSSTRGYGYT
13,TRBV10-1,ASSEPREFLYGYT
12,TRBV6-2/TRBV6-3,ASSSGTGPYGYT
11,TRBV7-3,ASSLRQGYGYT
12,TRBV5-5,ASSVDTNDYGYT
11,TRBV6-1,ASSEGRRETQY
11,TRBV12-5,ASAITGKDTQY
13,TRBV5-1,ASSLDQLGFSEQF
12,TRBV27,AGRFGAGLDEQF
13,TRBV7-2,ASSLATGGVGEAF
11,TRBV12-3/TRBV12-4,ASRDRASQPQH
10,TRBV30,AWDRVRGAQY
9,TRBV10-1,ASSLSGELF
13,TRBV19,ASSLRADLNTEAF
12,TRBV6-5,ASISQGSGNTIY
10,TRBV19,ASSIGSGEAF
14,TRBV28,ASSSPSTGPRYGYT
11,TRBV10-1,ASRLDKNTEAF
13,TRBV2,ATTPRQSLNYGYT
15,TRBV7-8,ASSFTGGAFSYETQY
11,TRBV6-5,ASFLTGGTEAF
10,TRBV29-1,SVMFNSRELF
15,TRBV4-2,ASSQDADRAVNQPQH
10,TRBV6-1,ASSEATHGYT
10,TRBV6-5,ASSLRGYEQY
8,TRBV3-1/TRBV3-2,ASSQDITF
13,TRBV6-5,ASSYSATVNTEAF
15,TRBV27,ASSPHLTSGGTGELF
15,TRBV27,ASSLLGGRALSGELF
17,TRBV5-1,ASSSWGLQLRSTNEKLF
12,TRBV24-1,ATSDRTLNYGYT
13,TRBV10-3,AISESKGAGNTIY
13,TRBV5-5,ASSFQGATGSPLH
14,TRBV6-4,ASSMDSGGATDTQY
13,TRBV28,ASSFRGGTSYEQY